One sample yielded the 5 T cell receptor beta chains listed below, sequenced in a study of CD8 T cells in Susac syndrome. Reverse transcription of roughly 0.5 to 1 ug RNA was performed with random hexamers. One entry per CDR3 protein results from TCRdb running MiXCR on the immunoSEQ multiplex PCR reads. The sample has some 150,000 distinct CDR3 sequences, nearly 97% seen once; the top ten hold roughly 0.15%. The sequenced sample consisted of CD8+ T cells from PBMCs. These TCRs come from a human donor with multiple sclerosis.

Only one count was recorded for this clonotype. The chain links TRBV12-3 or TRBV12-4 to TRBJ2-6; D not certain. The CDR3 length is 12 residues. The V end lost 10 bases, the J end lost 0 bases, and 4 bases lay between the germline ends. This chain's CDR3 is CAMLSGANVLTF. CDR3 nucleotides: TGTGCCATGCTCTCTGGGGCCAACGTCCTGACTTTC.

This chain joins TRBV5-1 and TRBJ1-1; D is undetermined. V was shortened by 4 bases and J by 4 bases, with 17 bases between the two germline ends. Germline CDR1 SGHRS, CDR2 YFSETQ. This CDR3 is 15 amino acids long. This chain's CDR3 is CASSLTPNGVTEAFF. The CDR3 nucleotides are TGCGCCAGCAGCCTGACACCGAACGGGGTCACTGAAGCTTTCTTT.

This clonotype has only one observation. This sequence joins TRBV3-1 and TRBJ2-5; TRBD2 matches at 8 bases. The germline CDR1 and CDR2 sequences are LGHDT and YNNKEL (reference sequence). Losses at the gene ends were 0 bases for V and 2 bases for J; bases not matched to a gene: 5. The CDR3 totals 16 residues. CDR3 sequence (DNA): TGTGCCAGCAGCCAAGAAACCCCGGGGGGGCAAGAGACCCAGTACTTC. Its translation is CASSQETPGGQETQYF.

The chain carries TRBV9 and TRBJ2-5, with a possible D match to TRBD1 (6 bases). Per the germline V gene, CDR1 is SGDLS and CDR2 is YYNGEE. This CDR3 spans 15 amino acids. V shed 4 bases and J shed 5 bases, with 18 bases lying between them. The CDR3 loop is CASSSYEGVGETQYF. The CDR3 DNA reads as TGTGCCAGCAGCTCTTACGAGGGGGTAGGGGAGACCCAGTACTTC. The full variable domain, completed using reference TRBV9 and TRBJ2-5, is DSGVTQTPKHLITATGQRVTLRCSPRSGDLSVYWYQQSLDQGLQFLIQYYNGEERAKGNILERFSAQQFPDLHSELNLSSLELGDSALYFCASSSYEGVGETQYFGPGTRLLVL.

This rearrangement joins TRBV11-2 to TRBJ2-3; the match to TRBD2 covers 13 bases. Germline V gives CDR1 SGHAT, CDR2 FQNNGV. This CDR3 comprises 18 residues. With V trimmed by 2 bases and J by 0 bases, 5 bases remained unmatched. The CDR3 protein is CASSLRTSGGLSTDTQYF. The CDR3 nucleotides are TGTGCCAGCAGCTTAAGGACTAGCGGGGGCCTTAGCACAGATACGCAGTATTTT.